This is a list of T cell receptor beta chains from one sample in a study of lymphopenia after photon versus proton radiotherapy. TCRdb's table, derived via immunoSEQ multiplex PCR, lists solely in-frame clones and lacks some. The data hold some 20,000 clones, with about 93% observed a single time. The specimen comprised peripheral blood, sampled from a patient treated with photon-based radiotherapy. These receptors were obtained from a man aged 55 to 70 with pancreatic cancer. Both conserved end residues are part of each CDR3. The D gene is left open where the match is weak. The size entry is marked missing in some rows and otherwise reads once, few, many or a size class.

V	D	size	J	CDR3	DNA
TRBV7-9	TRBD1	once	TRBJ2-1	CASSALWTGSYNEQFF	TGTGCCAGCAGCGCCCTGTGGACAGGCTCCTACAATGAGCAGTTCTTC
TRBV29-1	-	-	TRBJ1-2	CSGAGAEPHGYGYTF	TGCAGCGGAGCCGGGGCAGAACCCCACGGGTATGGCTACACCTTC
TRBV4-1	TRBD1	-	TRBJ2-1	CASSQPGQGSYNEQFF	TGCGCCAGCAGCCAACCGGGACAGGGGTCCTACAATGAGCAGTTCTTC
TRBV15	-	-	TRBJ1-6	CATRASGPPSYYNSPLHF	TGTGCCACCAGGGCGTCGGGGCCACCTTCGTATTATAATTCACCCCTCCACTTT
TRBV4-2	-	-	TRBJ1-1	CASSHAGGGRDTEAFF	TGTGCCAGCAGCCACGCCGGAGGGGGAAGGGACACTGAAGCTTTCTTT
TRBV21-1	-	-	TRBJ1-6	CASSKGPGRFGSPLHF	TGTGCCAGCAGCAAAGGGCCCGGACGTTTTGGCTCACCCCTCCACTTT
TRBV6-6	TRBD1	-	TRBJ2-5	CASSLQGAETQYF	TGTGCCAGCAGCCTACAGGGGGCGGAGACCCAGTACTTC
TRBV6-4	TRBD1	few	TRBJ2-5	CASSPGQGGGETQYF	TGTGCCAGCAGCCCGGGACAGGGGGGAGGAGAGACCCAGTACTTC
TRBV5-1	-	-	TRBJ2-5	CASSLDPTGSGTQYF	TGCGCCAGCAGCTTGGACCCCACAGGCTCCGGGACCCAGTACTTC
TRBV5-6	TRBD1	-	TRBJ1-5	CASSSGQGGYQPQHF	TGTGCCAGCAGCTCTGGACAGGGCGGCTATCAGCCCCAGCATTTT
TRBV21-1	-	-	TRBJ1-6	CASSNSDDSYNSPLHF	TGTGCCAGCAGCAACTCCGATGACAGTTATAATTCACCCCTCCACTTT
TRBV7-9	-	-	TRBJ2-6	CASSRTLSGANVLTF	TGTGCCAGCAGCCGGACACTTTCTGGGGCCAACGTCCTGACTTTC
TRBV6-5	-	-	TRBJ2-7	CASSYSPTFEQYF	TGTGCCAGCAGTTACTCCCCAACCTTCGAGCAGTACTTC
TRBV4-1	-	-	TRBJ1-5	CASSQDEVLSNQPQHF	TGCGCCAGCAGCCAAGATGAGGTCTTAAGCAATCAGCCCCAGCATTTT
TRBV7-2	-	-	TRBJ1-1	CASSSQTNTEAFF	TGTGCCAGCAGCTCTCAGACGAACACTGAAGCTTTCTTT
TRBV27	-	-	TRBJ1-5	CASSLRGNQPQHF	TGTGCCAGCAGTTTACGGGGGAATCAGCCCCAGCATTTT
TRBV14	-	few	TRBJ2-2	CASRATRTGELFF	TGTGCCAGCAGGGCAACTAGGACCGGGGAGCTGTTTTTT
TRBV20-1	-	-	TRBJ2-1	CSAFLIREQFF	TGCAGTGCCTTCCTGATAAGGGAGCAGTTCTTC
TRBV10-3	-	-	TRBJ2-7	CAISDPRTAYEQYF	TGTGCCATCAGTGATCCCCGGACAGCTTACGAGCAGTACTTC
TRBV5-1	TRBD2	-	TRBJ2-4	CASRSDGRGVGNIQYF	TGCGCCAGCCGCTCGGACGGTCGGGGGGTTGGAAACATTCAGTACTTC
TRBV18	TRBD1	-	TRBJ2-7	CASSRTGTYEQYF	TGTGCCAGCTCAAGGACAGGAACCTACGAGCAGTACTTC
TRBV2	-	-	TRBJ1-2	CASPAILTLNRPLGYGYTF	TGTGCCAGCCCGGCGATCCTAACTCTGAACAGGCCCCTAGGCTATGGCTACACCTTC
TRBV5-8	-	-	TRBJ1-3	CASSLLTAAGNTIYF	TGTGCCAGCAGCTTGCTGACAGCCGCTGGAAACACCATATATTTT
TRBV6-5	-	once	TRBJ1-3	CASSIERSGNTIYF	TGTGCCAGCAGCATAGAACGGTCTGGAAACACCATATATTTT
TRBV7-9	-	-	TRBJ1-4	CASSPPRHSTNEKLFF	TGTGCCAGCAGCCCACCACGACACTCAACTAATGAAAAACTGTTTTTT
TRBV10-3	-	-	TRBJ2-2	CAISEPQGTAGELFF	TGTGCCATCAGTGAGCCTCAGGGAACTGCCGGGGAGCTGTTTTTT
TRBV15	-	-	TRBJ1-1	CATSRVTGDTEAFF	TGTGCCACCAGCAGAGTCACCGGGGACACTGAAGCTTTCTTT
TRBV7-9	-	-	TRBJ2-1	CASSLLSDEQFF	TGTGCCAGCAGCCTCCTATCGGATGAGCAGTTCTTC
TRBV6-5	TRBD1	-	TRBJ2-7	CASRDATGAYEQYF	TGTGCCAGCAGGGACGCGACAGGGGCCTACGAGCAGTACTTC
TRBV6-1	-	-	TRBJ2-7	CASSEAPRIYEQYF	TGTGCCAGCAGTGAAGCCCCCAGGATTTACGAGCAGTACTTC
TRBV6-5	-	-	TRBJ1-2	CASRPRDNYGYTF	TGTGCCAGCAGGCCACGGGACAACTATGGCTACACCTTC
TRBV5-1	TRBD1	-	TRBJ1-1	CASSLAPYRGGNTEAFF	TGCGCCAGCAGCTTGGCTCCTTACAGGGGAGGTAACACTGAAGCTTTCTTT
TRBV6-9	-	-	TRBJ1-2	CASSYSGRTNYGYTF	TGTGCCAGCAGTTACTCCGGACGGACTAACTATGGCTACACCTTC
TRBV10-1	TRBD2	-	TRBJ2-1	CASSESVAGAPQFF	TGCGCCAGCAGTGAGTCGGTAGCGGGGGCCCCTCAGTTCTTC
TRBV5-1	-	-	TRBJ1-1	CASSSQGNTEAFF	TGCGCCAGCAGCTCACAGGGGAACACTGAAGCTTTCTTT
TRBV7-7	-	-	TRBJ2-2	CASSATPVGTGELFF	TGTGCTAGCAGCGCTACCCCTGTGGGAACCGGGGAGCTGTTTTTT
TRBV7-2	-	once	TRBJ1-4	CASSGQGYEKLFF	TGTGCCAGCAGCGGGCAGGGCTATGAAAAACTGTTTTTT
TRBV30	-	once	TRBJ2-7	CAWSAGSTPSNYEQYF	TGTGCCTGGAGTGCGGGCAGTACCCCTTCCAACTACGAGCAGTACTTC
TRBV4-2	-	-	TRBJ2-7	CASSHPRVTNSYEQYF	TGTGCCAGCAGCCACCCCCGGGTAACGAACTCCTACGAGCAGTACTTC
TRBV7-9	-	-	TRBJ1-1	CASSPLWNTEAFF	TGTGCCAGCAGCCCTCTGTGGAACACTGAAGCTTTCTTT
TRBV14	-	-	TRBJ1-4	CASSQPGPTGEKLFF	TGTGCCAGCAGCCAACCGGGACCGACGGGTGAAAAACTGTTTTTT
TRBV5-4	TRBD2	-	TRBJ2-3	CASSKWTSGADTQYF	TGTGCCAGCAGCAAATGGACTAGCGGTGCAGATACGCAGTATTTT
TRBV18	TRBD1	-	TRBJ1-1	CASSLQQGGTEAFF	TGTGCCAGCTCACTCCAACAGGGGGGGACTGAAGCTTTCTTT
TRBV29-1	-	-	TRBJ1-1	CSVERVTGGSEAFF	TGCAGCGTTGAAAGAGTGACAGGTGGCTCTGAAGCTTTCTTT
TRBV7-2	TRBD2	-	TRBJ2-5	CASRIERGIQETQYF	TGTGCCAGCAGGATTGAGCGGGGTATCCAAGAGACCCAGTACTTC
TRBV10-3	-	once	TRBJ2-7	CAISVLRSGSYEQYF	TGTGCCATCAGTGTTTTACGTAGCGGCTCCTACGAGCAGTACTTC
TRBV27	-	-	TRBJ1-2	CASSITGYYGYTF	TGTGCCAGCAGCATCACAGGGTATTATGGCTACACCTTC
TRBV18	TRBD1	-	TRBJ2-7	CASSPPTGPRGTLSEQYF	TGTGCCAGCTCACCACCTACCGGACCCAGGGGGACCCTGTCCGAGCAGTACTTC
TRBV2	TRBD1	-	TRBJ2-7	CASRPDRGEQYF	TGTGCCAGCAGACCGGACAGGGGCGAGCAGTACTTC
TRBV6-1	-	once	TRBJ2-7	CASTSTGTYSYEQYF	TGTGCCAGCACCAGCACCGGGACCTACTCCTACGAGCAGTACTTC
TRBV18	TRBD1	-	TRBJ2-2	CASSPPSQGLTGELFF	TGTGCCAGCTCACCACCCTCACAGGGGCTGACCGGGGAGCTGTTTTTT
TRBV7-3	TRBD1	-	TRBJ2-6	CASSLTGTGASSGANVLTF	TGTGCCAGCAGCTTAACGGGGACAGGGGCCAGCTCTGGGGCCAACGTCCTGACTTTC
TRBV30	-	-	TRBJ1-1	CAWSTGWDTEAFF	TGTGCCTGGAGTACCGGTTGGGACACTGAAGCTTTCTTT